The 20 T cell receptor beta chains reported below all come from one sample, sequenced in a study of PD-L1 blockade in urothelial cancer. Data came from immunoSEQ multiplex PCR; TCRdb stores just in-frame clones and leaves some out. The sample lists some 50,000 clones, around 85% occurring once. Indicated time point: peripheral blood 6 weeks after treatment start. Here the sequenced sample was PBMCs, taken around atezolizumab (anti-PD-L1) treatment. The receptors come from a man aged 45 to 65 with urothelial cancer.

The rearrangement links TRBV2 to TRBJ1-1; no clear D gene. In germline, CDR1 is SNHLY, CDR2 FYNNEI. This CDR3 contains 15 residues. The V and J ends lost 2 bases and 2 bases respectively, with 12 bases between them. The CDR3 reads CASSESRLFNTEAFF. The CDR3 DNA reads TGTGCCAGCAGTGAAAGCCGACTGTTCAACACTGAAGCTTTCTTT.

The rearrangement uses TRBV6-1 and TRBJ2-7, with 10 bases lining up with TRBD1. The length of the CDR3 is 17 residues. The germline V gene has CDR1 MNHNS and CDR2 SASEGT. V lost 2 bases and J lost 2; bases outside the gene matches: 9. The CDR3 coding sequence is TGTGCCAGCAGTGAATGGGGGGACAGGGGACCTACCTACGAGCAGTACTTC. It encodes CASSEWGDRGPTYEQYF.

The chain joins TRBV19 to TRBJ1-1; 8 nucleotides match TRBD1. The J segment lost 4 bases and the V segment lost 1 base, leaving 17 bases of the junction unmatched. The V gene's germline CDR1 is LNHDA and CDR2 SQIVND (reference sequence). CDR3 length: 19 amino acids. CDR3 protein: CASSIALWDRRSRGTEAFF. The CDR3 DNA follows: TGTGCCAGTAGTATAGCGCTGTGGGACAGGCGAAGTAGGGGCACTGAAGCTTTCTTT.

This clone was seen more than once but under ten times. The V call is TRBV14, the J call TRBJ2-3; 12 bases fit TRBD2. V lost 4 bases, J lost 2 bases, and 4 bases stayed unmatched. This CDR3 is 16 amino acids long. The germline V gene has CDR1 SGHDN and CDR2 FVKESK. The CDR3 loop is CASSPWTSGNTDTQYF. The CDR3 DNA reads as TGTGCCAGCAGCCCATGGACTAGCGGGAACACAGATACGCAGTATTTT.

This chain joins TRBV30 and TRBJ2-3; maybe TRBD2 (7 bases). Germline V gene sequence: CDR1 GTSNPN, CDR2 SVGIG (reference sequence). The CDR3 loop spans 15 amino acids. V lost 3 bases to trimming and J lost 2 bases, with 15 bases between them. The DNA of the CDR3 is TGTGCCTGGAGGGGGGGGGCAGGGTCCACAGATACGCAGTATTTT. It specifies CAWRGGAGSTDTQYF.

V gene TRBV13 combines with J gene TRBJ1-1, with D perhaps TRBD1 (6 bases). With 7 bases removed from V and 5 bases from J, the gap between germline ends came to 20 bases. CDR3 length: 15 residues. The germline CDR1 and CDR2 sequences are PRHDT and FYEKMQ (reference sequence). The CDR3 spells CASTVSGGARTEAFF. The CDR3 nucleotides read TGTGCCAGCACCGTATCGGGGGGGGCGCGAACTGAAGCTTTCTTT.

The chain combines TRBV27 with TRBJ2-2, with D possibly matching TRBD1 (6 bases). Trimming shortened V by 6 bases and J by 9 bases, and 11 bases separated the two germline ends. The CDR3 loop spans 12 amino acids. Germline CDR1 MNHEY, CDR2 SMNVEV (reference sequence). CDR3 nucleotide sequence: TGTGCCAGCAGCACAGGGAGCAGGGAGCTGTTTTTT. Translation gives CASSTGSRELFF.

DNA of the CDR3: TGTGCCAGCACACTAAATGAAAAACTGTTTTTT. This encodes CASTLNEKLFF. The chain is built from TRBV2 and TRBJ1-4; no firm D call. V was trimmed by 7 bases and J by 5 bases, leaving 5 bases between them. Looked up from germline, CDR1 is SNHLY and CDR2 is FYNNEI. This CDR3 spans 11 amino acids. Together with reference TRBV2 and TRBJ1-4, the CDR3 gives the full variable domain: EPEVTQTPSHQVTQMGQEVILRCVPISNHLYFYWYRQILGQKVEFLVSFYNNEISEKSEIFDDQFSVERPDGSNFTLKIRSTKLEDSAMYFCASTLNEKLFFGSGTQLSVL.

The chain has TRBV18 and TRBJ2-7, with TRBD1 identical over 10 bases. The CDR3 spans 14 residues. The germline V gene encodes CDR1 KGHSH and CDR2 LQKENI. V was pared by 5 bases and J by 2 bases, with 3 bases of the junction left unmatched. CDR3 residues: CASSAGQGTYEQYF. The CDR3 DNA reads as TGTGCCAGCTCAGCGGGACAGGGGACCTACGAGCAGTACTTC.

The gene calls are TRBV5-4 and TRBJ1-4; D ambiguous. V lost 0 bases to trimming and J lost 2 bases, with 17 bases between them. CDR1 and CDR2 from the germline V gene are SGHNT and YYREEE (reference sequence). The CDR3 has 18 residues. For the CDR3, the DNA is TGTGCCAGCAGCTTGGTCCCCGCGGGGTTAGGGACTAATGAAAAACTGTTTTTT. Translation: CASSLVPAGLGTNEKLFF.

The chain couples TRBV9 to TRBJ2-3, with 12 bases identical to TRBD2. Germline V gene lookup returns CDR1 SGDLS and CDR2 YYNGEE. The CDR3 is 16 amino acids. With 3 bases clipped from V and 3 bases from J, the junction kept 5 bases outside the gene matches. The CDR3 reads CASSGPSGGVTDTQYF. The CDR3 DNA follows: TGTGCCAGCAGCGGTCCTAGCGGGGGGGTAACAGATACGCAGTATTTT.

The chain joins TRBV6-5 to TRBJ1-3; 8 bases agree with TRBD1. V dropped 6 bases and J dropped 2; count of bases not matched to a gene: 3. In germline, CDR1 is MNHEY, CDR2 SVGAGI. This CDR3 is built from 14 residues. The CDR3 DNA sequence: TGTGCCAGCAGAGGACAGGGTACTGGAAACACCATATATTTT. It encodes CASRGQGTGNTIYF.

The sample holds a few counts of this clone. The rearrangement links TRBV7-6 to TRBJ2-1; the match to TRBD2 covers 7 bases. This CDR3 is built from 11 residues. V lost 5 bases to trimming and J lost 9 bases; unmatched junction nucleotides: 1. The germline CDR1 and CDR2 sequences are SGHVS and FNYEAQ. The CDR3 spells CASSTGGEQFF. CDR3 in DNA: TGTGCCAGCAGCACGGGGGGTGAGCAGTTCTTC.

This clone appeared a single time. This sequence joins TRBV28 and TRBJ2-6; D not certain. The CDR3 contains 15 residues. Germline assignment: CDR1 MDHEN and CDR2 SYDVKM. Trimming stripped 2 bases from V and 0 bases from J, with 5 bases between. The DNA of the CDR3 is TGTGCCAGCAGTTTAGGAGACTCTGGGGCCAACGTCCTGACTTTC. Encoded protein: CASSLGDSGANVLTF.

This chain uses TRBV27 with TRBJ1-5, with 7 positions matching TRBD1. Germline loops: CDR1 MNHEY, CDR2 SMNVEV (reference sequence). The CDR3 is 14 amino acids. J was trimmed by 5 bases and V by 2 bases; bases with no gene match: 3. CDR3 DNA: TGTGCCAGCAGTTTACGGCAGGGGGATCAGCCCCAGCATTTT. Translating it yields CASSLRQGDQPQHF.

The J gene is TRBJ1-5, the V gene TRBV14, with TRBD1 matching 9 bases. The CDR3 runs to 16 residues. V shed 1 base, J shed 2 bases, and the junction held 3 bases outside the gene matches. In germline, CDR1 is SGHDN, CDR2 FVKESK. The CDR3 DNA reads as TGTGCCAGCAGCCAAGGACAGGGGGAAGGCAATCAGCCCCAGCATTTT. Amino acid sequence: CASSQGQGEGNQPQHF.

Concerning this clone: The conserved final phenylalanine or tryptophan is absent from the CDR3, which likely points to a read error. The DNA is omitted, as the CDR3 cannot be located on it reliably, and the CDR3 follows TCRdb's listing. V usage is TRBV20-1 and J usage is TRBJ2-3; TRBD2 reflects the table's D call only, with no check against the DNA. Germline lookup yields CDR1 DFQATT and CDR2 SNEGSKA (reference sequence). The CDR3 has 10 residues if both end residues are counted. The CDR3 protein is CSAKAGGLWD.

The CDR3 spells CASSVEGQGVDTQYF. Written as DNA, the CDR3 is TGTGCCAGCAGCGTAGAGGGACAGGGAGTAGATACGCAGTATTTT. This sequence joins TRBV9 and TRBJ2-3; TRBD1 aligns across 9 bases. The CDR3 runs 15 residues. Germline V gene lookup returns CDR1 SGDLS and CDR2 YYNGEE. V shed 0 bases, J shed 5 bases, and the junction held 4 bases outside the gene matches.

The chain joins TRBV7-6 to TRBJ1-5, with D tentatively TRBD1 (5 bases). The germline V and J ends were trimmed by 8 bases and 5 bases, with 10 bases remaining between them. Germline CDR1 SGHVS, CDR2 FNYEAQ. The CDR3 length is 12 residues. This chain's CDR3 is CASGQPYQPQHF. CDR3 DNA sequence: TGTGCCAGCGGACAACCTTATCAGCCCCAGCATTTT.

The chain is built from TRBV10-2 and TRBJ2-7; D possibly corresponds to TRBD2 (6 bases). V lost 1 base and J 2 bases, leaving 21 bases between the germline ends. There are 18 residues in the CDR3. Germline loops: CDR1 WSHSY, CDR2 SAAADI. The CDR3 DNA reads TGCGCCAGCAGTGAGTTGGGTCTTTGGGGGGAGCGGACCTACGAGCAGTACTTC. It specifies CASSELGLWGERTYEQYF.